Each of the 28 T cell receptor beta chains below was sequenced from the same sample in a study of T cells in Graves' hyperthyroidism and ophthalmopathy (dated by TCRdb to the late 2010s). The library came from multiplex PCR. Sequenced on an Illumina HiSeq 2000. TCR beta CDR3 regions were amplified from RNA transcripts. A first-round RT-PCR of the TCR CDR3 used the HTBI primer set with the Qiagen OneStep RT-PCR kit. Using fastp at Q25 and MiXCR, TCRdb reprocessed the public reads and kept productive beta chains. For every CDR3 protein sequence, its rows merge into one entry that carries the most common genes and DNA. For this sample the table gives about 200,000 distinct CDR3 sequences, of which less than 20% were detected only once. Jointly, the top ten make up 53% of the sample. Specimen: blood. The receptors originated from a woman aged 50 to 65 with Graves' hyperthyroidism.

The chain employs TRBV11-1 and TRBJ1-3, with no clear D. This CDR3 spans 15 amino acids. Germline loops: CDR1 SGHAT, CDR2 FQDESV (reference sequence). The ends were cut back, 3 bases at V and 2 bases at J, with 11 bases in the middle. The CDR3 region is CASSFVWSPGNTIYF. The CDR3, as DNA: TGTGCCAGCAGCTTCGTGTGGAGTCCTGGAAACACCATATATTTT.

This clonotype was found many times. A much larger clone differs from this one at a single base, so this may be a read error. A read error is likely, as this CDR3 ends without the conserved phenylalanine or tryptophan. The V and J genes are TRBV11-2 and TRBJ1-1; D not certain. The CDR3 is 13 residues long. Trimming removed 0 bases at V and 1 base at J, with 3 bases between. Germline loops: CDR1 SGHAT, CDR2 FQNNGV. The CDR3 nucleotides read TGTGCCAGCAGCTTAGACAGGAACACTGAAGCTTTCCTT. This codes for CASSLDRNTEAFL.

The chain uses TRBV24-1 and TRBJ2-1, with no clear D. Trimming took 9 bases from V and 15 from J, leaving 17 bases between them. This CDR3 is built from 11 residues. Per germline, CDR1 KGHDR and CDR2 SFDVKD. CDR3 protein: CATDPWAQLFF. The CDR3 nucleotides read TGTGCCACCGACCCTTGGGCCCAGTTGTTCTTC.

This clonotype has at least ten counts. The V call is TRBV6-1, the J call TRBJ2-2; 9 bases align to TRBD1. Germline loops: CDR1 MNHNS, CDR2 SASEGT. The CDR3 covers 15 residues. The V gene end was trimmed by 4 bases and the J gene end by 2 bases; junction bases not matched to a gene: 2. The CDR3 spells CASSVGQGNTGELFF. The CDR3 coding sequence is TGTGCCAGCAGTGTGGGACAGGGAAACACCGGGGAGCTGTTTTTT.

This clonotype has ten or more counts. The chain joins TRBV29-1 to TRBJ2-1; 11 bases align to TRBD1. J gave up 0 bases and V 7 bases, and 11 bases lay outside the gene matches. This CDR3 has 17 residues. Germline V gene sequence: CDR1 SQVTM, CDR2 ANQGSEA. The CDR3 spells CSAWGQGETGSYNEQFF. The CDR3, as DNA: TGCAGCGCATGGGGACAGGGGGAAACCGGCTCCTACAATGAGCAGTTCTTC.

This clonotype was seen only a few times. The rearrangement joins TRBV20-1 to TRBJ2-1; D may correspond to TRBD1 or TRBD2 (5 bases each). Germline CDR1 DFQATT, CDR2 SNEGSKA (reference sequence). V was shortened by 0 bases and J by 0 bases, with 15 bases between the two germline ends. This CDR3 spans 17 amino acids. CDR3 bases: TGCAGTGCTAGAGATCCCCTGGCAGGGAGCTCCTACAATGAGCAGTTCTTC. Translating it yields CSARDPLAGSSYNEQFF.

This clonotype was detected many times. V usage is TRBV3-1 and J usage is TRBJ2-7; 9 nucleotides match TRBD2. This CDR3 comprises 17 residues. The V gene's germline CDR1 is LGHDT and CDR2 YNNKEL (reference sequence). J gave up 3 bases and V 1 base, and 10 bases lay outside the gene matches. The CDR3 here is CASSQGPWREGHYEQYF. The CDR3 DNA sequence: TGTGCCAGCAGCCAAGGTCCTTGGCGGGAGGGCCACTACGAGCAGTACTTC.

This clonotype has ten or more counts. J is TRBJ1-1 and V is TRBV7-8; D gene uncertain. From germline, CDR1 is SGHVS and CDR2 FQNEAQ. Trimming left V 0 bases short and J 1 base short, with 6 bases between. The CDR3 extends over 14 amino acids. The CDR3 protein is CASSLALGNTEAFF. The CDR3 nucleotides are TGTGCCAGCAGCTTAGCATTAGGGAACACTGAAGCTTTCTTT.

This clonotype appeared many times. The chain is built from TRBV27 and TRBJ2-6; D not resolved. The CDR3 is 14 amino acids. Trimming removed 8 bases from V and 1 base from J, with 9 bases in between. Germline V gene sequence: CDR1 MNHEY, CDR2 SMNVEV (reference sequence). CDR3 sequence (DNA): TGTGCCAGCGGATTAACATCTGGGGCCAACGTCCTGACTTTC. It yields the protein CASGLTSGANVLTF.

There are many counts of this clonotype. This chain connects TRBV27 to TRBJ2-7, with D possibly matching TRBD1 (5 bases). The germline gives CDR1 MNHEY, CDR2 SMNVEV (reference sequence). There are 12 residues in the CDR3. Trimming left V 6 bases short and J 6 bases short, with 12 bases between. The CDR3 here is CASSPWGGEQYF. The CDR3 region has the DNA TGTGCCAGCAGCCCCTGGGGCGGCGAGCAGTACTTC.

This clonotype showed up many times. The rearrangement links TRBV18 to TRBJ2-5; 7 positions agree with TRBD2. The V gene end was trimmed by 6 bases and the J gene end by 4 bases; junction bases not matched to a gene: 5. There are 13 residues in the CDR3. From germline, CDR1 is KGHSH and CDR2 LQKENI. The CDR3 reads CASSPTSLETQYF. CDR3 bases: TGTGCCAGCTCTCCGACTAGCTTAGAGACCCAGTACTTC.

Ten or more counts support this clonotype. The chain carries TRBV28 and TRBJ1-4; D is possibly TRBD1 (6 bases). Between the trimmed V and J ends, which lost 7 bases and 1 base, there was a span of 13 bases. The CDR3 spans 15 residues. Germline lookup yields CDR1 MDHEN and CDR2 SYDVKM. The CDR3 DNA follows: TGTGCCAGCAAGGTCGGGGGCGGAACTAATGAAAAACTGTTTTTT. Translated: CASKVGGGTNEKLFF.

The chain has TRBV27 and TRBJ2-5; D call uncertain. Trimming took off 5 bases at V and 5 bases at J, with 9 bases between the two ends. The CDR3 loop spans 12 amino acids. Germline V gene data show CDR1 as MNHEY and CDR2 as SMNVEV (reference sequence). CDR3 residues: CASSRLGETQYF. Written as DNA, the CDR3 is TGTGCCAGCAGTCGGCTAGGGGAGACCCAGTACTTC.

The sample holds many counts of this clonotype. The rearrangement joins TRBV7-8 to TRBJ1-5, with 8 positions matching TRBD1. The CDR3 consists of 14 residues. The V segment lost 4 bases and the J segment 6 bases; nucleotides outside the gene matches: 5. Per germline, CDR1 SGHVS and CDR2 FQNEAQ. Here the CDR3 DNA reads TGTGCCAGCAGCTGGACAGGGTCGGGTCAGCCCCAGCATTTT. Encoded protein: CASSWTGSGQPQHF.

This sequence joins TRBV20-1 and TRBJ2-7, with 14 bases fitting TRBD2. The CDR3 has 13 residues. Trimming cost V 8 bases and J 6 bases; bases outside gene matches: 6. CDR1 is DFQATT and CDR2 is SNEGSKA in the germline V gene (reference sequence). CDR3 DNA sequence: TGCAGTACCGGGACTAGCGGGAGTCCCGAGCAGTACTTC. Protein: CSTGTSGSPEQYF.

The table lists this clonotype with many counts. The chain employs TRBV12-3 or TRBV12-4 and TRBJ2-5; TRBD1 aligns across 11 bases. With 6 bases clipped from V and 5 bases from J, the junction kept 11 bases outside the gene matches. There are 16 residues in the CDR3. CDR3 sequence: CASSPRDRGGLETQYF. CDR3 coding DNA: TGTGCCAGCAGCCCCCGGGACAGGGGGGGGTTGGAGACCCAGTACTTC.

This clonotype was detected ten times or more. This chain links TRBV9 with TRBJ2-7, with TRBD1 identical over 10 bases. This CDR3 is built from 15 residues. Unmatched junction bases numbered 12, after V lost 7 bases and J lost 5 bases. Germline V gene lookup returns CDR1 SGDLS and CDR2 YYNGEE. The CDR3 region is CASSPRQGAVHEQYF. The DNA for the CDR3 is TGTGCCAGCTCCCCTCGACAGGGGGCAGTCCACGAGCAGTACTTC. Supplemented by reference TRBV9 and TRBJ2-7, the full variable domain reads DSGVTQTPKHLITATGQRVTLRCSPRSGDLSVYWYQQSLDQGLQFLIQYYNGEERAKGNILERFSAQQFPDLHSELNLSSLELGDSALYFCASSPRQGAVHEQYFGPGTRLTVT.

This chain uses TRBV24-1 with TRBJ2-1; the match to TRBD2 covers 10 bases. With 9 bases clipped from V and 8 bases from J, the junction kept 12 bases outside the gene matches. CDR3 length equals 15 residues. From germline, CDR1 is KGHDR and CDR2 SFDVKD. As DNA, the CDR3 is TGTGCCACCCAAGTAGCGGGAGGCGCGGGTGATGAGCAGTTCTTC. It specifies CATQVAGGAGDEQFF.

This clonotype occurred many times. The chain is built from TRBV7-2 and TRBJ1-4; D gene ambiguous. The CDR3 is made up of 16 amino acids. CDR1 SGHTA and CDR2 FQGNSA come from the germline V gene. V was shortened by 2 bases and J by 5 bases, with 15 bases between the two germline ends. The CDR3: CASSLSGPRLNEKLFF. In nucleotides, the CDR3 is TGTGCCAGCAGCTTAAGCGGTCCAAGATTAAATGAAAAACTGTTTTTT.

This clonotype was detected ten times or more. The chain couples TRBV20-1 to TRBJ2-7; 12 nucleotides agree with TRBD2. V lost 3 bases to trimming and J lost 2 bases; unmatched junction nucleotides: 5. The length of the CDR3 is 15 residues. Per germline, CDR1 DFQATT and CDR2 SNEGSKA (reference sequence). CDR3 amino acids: CSARRGLAGTYEQYF. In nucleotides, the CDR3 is TGCAGTGCTAGGAGAGGACTAGCGGGAACCTACGAGCAGTACTTC.

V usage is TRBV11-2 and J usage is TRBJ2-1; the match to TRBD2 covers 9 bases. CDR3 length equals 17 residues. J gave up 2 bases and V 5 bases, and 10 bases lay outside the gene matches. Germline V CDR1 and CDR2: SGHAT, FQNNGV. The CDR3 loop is CASSPLSGRSPYNEQFF. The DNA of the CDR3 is TGTGCCAGCAGCCCCCTAAGCGGGAGGAGTCCCTACAATGAGCAGTTCTTC.

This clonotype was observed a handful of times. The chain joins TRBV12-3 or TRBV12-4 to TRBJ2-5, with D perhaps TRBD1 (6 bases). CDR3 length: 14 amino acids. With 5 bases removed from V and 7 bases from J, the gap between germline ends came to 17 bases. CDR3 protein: CASSLTSGVATQYF. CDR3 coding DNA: TGTGCCAGCAGTCTAACCTCAGGGGTGGCGACCCAGTACTTC.

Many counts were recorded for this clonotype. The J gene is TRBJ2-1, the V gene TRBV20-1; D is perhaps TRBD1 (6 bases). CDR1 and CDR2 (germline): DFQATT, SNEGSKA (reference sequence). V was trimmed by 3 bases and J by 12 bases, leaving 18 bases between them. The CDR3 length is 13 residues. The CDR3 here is CSARDSFGVGQFF. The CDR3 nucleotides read TGCAGTGCTAGGGACAGTTTCGGTGTAGGGCAGTTCTTC.

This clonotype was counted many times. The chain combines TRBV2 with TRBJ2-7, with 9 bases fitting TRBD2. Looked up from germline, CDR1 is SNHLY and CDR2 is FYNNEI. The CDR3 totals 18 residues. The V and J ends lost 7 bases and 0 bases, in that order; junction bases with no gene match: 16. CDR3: CASTWRRSPSGDSYEQYF. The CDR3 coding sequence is TGTGCCAGCACTTGGAGACGGTCCCCTAGCGGGGACTCCTACGAGCAGTACTTC.

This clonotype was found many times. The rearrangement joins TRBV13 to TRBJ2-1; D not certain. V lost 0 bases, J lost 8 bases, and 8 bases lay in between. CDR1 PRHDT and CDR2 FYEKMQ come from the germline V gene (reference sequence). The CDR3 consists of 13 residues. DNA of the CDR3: TGTGCCAGCAGCTTAGGCCCCTGGGATGAGCAGTTCTTC. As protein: CASSLGPWDEQFF.

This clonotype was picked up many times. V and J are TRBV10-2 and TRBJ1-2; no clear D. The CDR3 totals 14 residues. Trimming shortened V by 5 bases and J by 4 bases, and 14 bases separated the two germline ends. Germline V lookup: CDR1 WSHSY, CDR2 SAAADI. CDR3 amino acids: CASSQVGSTYGYTF. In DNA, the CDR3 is TGCGCCAGCAGTCAGGTTGGCAGCACCTATGGCTACACCTTC.

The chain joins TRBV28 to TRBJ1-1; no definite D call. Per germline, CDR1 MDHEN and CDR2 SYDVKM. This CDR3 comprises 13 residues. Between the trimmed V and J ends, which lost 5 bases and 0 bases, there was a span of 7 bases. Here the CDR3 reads CASSNSMNTEAFF. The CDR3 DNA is TGTGCCAGCAGTAACAGCATGAACACTGAAGCTTTCTTT.

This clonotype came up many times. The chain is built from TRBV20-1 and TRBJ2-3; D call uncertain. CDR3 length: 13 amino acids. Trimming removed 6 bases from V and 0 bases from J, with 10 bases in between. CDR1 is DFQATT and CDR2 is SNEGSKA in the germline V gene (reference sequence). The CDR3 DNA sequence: TGCAGTGCCCCCGAGGCCAGCACAGATACGCAGTATTTT. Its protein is CSAPEASTDTQYF.